This record looks at one T cell receptor (beta chain) sequence and its context. These data come from a study of blood T cell repertoires in COVID-19. Sequencing was performed with immunoSEQ multiplex PCR; in TCRdb, only in-frame clones are kept and a portion is missing. The table lists 100,000 to 150,000 clones, 70% to 90% of them singletons, with about 3.8% in the top ten. In germline, CDR1 is SNHLY, CDR2 FYNNEI. This CDR3 spans 15 amino acids. Between the trimmed V and J ends, which lost 4 bases and 9 bases, there was a span of 21 bases. The chain links TRBV2 to TRBJ1-2, with D possibly TRBD1 on 5 matching bases. This clonotype was obtained from a woman in her forties or fifties with acute or convalescent COVID-19. The source material was peripheral blood. The CDR3 protein is CASSALGPGGASYTF. In DNA form, the CDR3 reads TGTGCCAGCAGTGCCCTGGGCCCCGGCGGGGCGAGCTACACCTTC. Full variable domain (rest looked up from reference TRBV2 and TRBJ1-2): EPEVTQTPSHQVTQMGQEVILRCVPISNHLYFYWYRQILGQKVEFLVSFYNNEISEKSEIFDDQFSVERPDGSNFTLKIRSTKLEDSAMYFCASSALGPGGASYTFGSGTRLTVV.